This T cell receptor beta chain emerged from a study of blood T cell repertoires in COVID-19. The method was immunoSEQ multiplex PCR; TCRdb's version includes in-frame clones alone and lacks a portion of them. The sample carries around 89,000 clones, 72% recorded once. The table lists this clone with a few counts. V lost 1 base, J lost 2 bases, and 6 bases stayed unmatched. CDR1 is SGHRS and CDR2 is YFSETQ in the germline V gene. The CDR3 covers 16 residues. The specimen was peripheral blood. The clonotype was recovered from a woman of 80 years or more with acute or convalescent COVID-19. The gene calls are TRBV5-1 and TRBJ2-3; 8 bases align to TRBD1. For the CDR3, the DNA is TGCGCCAGCAGCTTGTCAGGGGGCGTTTCCACAGATACGCAGTATTTT. It is translated as CASSLSGGVSTDTQYF.